These T cell receptor beta chains were read from a single sample in a study of cytomegalovirus exposure and HLA in healthy donors. Data came from immunoSEQ multiplex PCR; TCRdb stores just in-frame clones and leaves some out. The table shows 110,000 or so clones, with 74% occurring only once. Sequencing input: PBMCs. These TCRs come from a human donor in good health. The CDR3 runs from the conserved cysteine through the conserved F or W. The order of the fields is D gene, V gene, J gene, clone size, CDR3 DNA, CDR3 protein. The D gene is left open where the match is weak. For some rows the clone size is stated as once, few or many, or as a class when expanded; others skip it.

NA	TRBV2	TRBJ1-2	NA	TGTGCCAGCAGTCCCTTTCCCTCGGGGGGCTACACCTTC	CASSPFPSGGYTF
NA	TRBV4-3	TRBJ1-2	NA	TGCGCCAGCAGCCAAGATAAGGTCTCAGGGGCCGGACCGATCTATGGCTACACCTTC	CASSQDKVSGAGPIYGYTF
TRBD1	TRBV5-4	TRBJ1-2	few	TGTGCCAGCAGCTCCACGGGACAGATCTATGGCTACACCTTC	CASSSTGQIYGYTF
NA	TRBV5-6	TRBJ2-5	NA	TGTGCCAGCAGCTTAACTTTTCGGGGACTCCTACAAGAGACCCAGTACTTC	CASSLTFRGLLQETQYF
NA	TRBV30	TRBJ1-5	once	TGTGCCTGGCAGCCCAGGGGAACGAGCAATCAGCCCCAGCATTTT	CAWQPRGTSNQPQHF
TRBD1	TRBV29-1	TRBJ1-1	NA	TGCAGCGTTGGGTTTCGGGGACAGGGGAACACTGAAGCTTTCTTT	CSVGFRGQGNTEAFF
TRBD1	TRBV5-1	TRBJ2-7	NA	TGCGCCAGCAGCTTAGGGGACAGGGGTTCCGAGCAGTACTTC	CASSLGDRGSEQYF
TRBD1	TRBV11-2	TRBJ1-5	NA	TGTGCCAGCAGCTCAGACAGGGTGAATCAGCCCCAGCATTTT	CASSSDRVNQPQHF
NA	TRBV6-4	TRBJ1-1	NA	TGTGCCAGCAGTGACGGGGCAAACACTGAAGCTTTCTTT	CASSDGANTEAFF
NA	TRBV13	TRBJ1-2	NA	TGTGCCAGCAGCCCCCGGGGGAGGGGAGCTAACTATGGCTACACCTTC	CASSPRGRGANYGYTF
NA	TRBV30	TRBJ2-3	few	TGTGCCTGGAGTGTCCGCCGGGGAAGCACAGATACGCAGTATTTT	CAWSVRRGSTDTQYF
TRBD1	TRBV4-1	TRBJ2-3	NA	TGCGCCAGCAGCCAAGATTTGGGATACAGGGGCTCTGCACAGTTGGATACGCAGTATTTT	CASSQDLGYRGSAQLDTQYF
NA	TRBV5-4	TRBJ1-3	NA	TGTGCCAGCAGCACAGACGGGGGGCCTGGAAACACCATATATTTT	CASSTDGGPGNTIYF
NA	TRBV6-4	TRBJ1-3	NA	TGTGCCAGCAGTGTCGCCCTTCCGGGAGGGGACTCTGGAAACACCATATATTTT	CASSVALPGGDSGNTIYF
TRBD2	TRBV6-1	TRBJ2-7	once	TGTGCCAGCAGTTCTAGCGGGGGCTCCTACGAGCAGTACTTC	CASSSSGGSYEQYF